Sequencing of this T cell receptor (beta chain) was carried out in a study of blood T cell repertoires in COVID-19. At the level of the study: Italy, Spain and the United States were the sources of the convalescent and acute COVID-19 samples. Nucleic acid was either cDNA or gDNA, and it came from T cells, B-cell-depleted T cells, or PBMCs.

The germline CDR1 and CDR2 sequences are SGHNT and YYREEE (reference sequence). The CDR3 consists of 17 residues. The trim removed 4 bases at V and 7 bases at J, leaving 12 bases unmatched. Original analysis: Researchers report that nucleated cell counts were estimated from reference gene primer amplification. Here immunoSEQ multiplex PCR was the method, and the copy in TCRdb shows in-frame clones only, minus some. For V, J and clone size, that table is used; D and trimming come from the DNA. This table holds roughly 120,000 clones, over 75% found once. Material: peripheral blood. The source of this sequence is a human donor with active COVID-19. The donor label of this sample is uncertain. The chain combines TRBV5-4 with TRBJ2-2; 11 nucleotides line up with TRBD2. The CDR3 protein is CASSTIPSGGFSGELFF. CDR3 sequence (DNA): TGTGCCAGCAGCACTATTCCTAGCGGGGGGTTTAGCGGGGAGCTGTTTTTT. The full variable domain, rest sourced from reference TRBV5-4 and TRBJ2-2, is ETGVTQSPTHLIKTRGQQVTLRCSSQSGHNTVSWYQQALGQGPQFIFQYYREEENGRGNFPPRFSGLQFPNYSSELNVNALELDDSALYLCASSTIPSGGFSGELFFGEGSRLTVL.